The 9 T cell receptor beta chains reported below all come from one sample, sequenced in a study of shared clonotypes between healthy human individuals. Some clones are missing from TCRdb's copy, which holds only in-frame ones; the method was immunoSEQ multiplex PCR. Of hundreds of thousands of clones in the sample, around 92% were seen once. Terminally differentiated effector memory CD45RA+ cells were excluded from the naive CD8 cells, which were CD45RO-negative and positively selected for CCR7. The sequenced sample consisted of naive CD8+ T cells sorted from blood. Receptor source: a man aged 25 to 40 in good health.

This clone was counted a single time. V gene TRBV2 combines with J gene TRBJ2-2; 7 bases map to TRBD2. J lost 6 bases, V lost 3 bases, and 16 bases had no gene match. The CDR3 loop spans 18 amino acids. CDR1 SNHLY and CDR2 FYNNEI come from the germline V gene. This chain's CDR3 is CASSERERVFRVPGELFF. CDR3 bases: TGTGCCAGCAGTGAGCGGGAGAGGGTTTTTAGAGTCCCCGGGGAGCTGTTTTTT.

This chain links TRBV7-2 with TRBJ1-3; D not resolved. Germline lookup yields CDR1 SGHTA and CDR2 FQGNSA. The V and J ends lost 0 bases and 8 bases respectively, with 23 bases between them. The CDR3 is 18 amino acids. This CDR3 is CASSLAHRLAAQGDTIYF. CDR3 DNA sequence: TGTGCCAGCAGCTTAGCCCATAGGTTGGCGGCCCAAGGTGACACCATATATTTT.

J is TRBJ2-1 and V is TRBV7-9; no clear D gene. The germline CDR1 and CDR2 sequences are SEHNR and FQNEAQ (reference sequence). The CDR3 sequence is 14 residues long. Trimming shortened V by 8 bases and J by 0 bases, and 11 bases separated the two germline ends. CDR3 protein: CASSILNSYNEQFF. Written as DNA, the CDR3 is TGTGCCAGCTCCATCCTAAACTCCTACAATGAGCAGTTCTTC.

This clone appeared a single time. V usage is TRBV29-1 and J usage is TRBJ2-1; 8 nucleotides match TRBD2. Unmatched junction bases numbered 6, after V lost 8 bases and J lost 0 bases. CDR1 is SQVTM, CDR2 ANQGSEA, per germline. The CDR3 runs 14 residues. CDR3 in amino acids: CSMSGTSSYNEQFF. CDR3 nucleotides: TGCAGCATGTCTGGGACTAGCTCCTACAATGAGCAGTTCTTC.

This rearrangement joins TRBV11-2 to TRBJ2-5; D tentatively fits TRBD1 or TRBD2 (7 bases each). The CDR3 is 15 residues long. Germline CDR1 is SGHAT and CDR2 is FQNNGV. The V end was cut by 5 bases, the J end by 5 bases, with 18 bases between. The CDR3 loop is CASSIIRGGSETQYF. DNA for the CDR3: TGTGCCAGCAGCATTATCAGGGGGGGATCGGAGACCCAGTACTTC.

The chain uses TRBV2 and TRBJ1-2; the D is unclear. This CDR3 has 15 amino acids. Germline lookup yields CDR1 SNHLY and CDR2 FYNNEI. With 2 bases removed from V and 0 bases from J, the gap between germline ends came to 10 bases. The CDR3 coding sequence is TGTGCCAGCAGTGAACTCGGCAGAACTAACTATGGCTACACCTTC. Protein: CASSELGRTNYGYTF.

This sequence joins TRBV7-9 and TRBJ1-1; D gene unclear. Germline assignment: CDR1 SEHNR and CDR2 FQNEAQ (reference sequence). The CDR3 extends over 13 amino acids. Trimming took off 6 bases at V and 8 bases at J, with 16 bases between the two ends. In DNA, the CDR3 is TGTGCCAGCAGGGAAGGGTCTACCCCCGAAGCTTTCTTT. Translating gives CASREGSTPEAFF.

The chain is built from TRBV6-5 and TRBJ2-3; no clear D gene. V dropped 5 bases and J dropped 1 base, with 7 bases sitting between them. Germline V gene sequence: CDR1 MNHEY, CDR2 SVGAGI. The length of the CDR3 is 13 residues. The CDR3 bases are TGTGCCAGCAGTCGTACAGGCACAGATACGCAGTATTTT. Amino acids: CASSRTGTDTQYF.

The chain is built from TRBV5-4 and TRBJ2-7; tentatively, D is TRBD2 (5 bases). Germline CDR1 and CDR2: SGHNT and YYREEE (reference sequence). The CDR3 has 14 residues. The V gene lost 3 bases and the J gene lost 2 bases, with 12 bases spanning the gap. CDR3 nucleotides: TGTGCCAGCAGCTCTCGGACTGAAACCTACGAGCAGTACTTC. It yields the protein CASSSRTETYEQYF.